This TCR beta chain was obtained from a study of blood T cell repertoires in COVID-19. Study summary: The United States, Italy and Spain provided the acute and convalescent COVID-19 samples. The analysed material was cDNA or gDNA that came from T cells, B-cell-depleted T cells, or PBMCs.

From germline, CDR1 is MNHEY and CDR2 SMNVEV (reference sequence). CDR3 length equals 14 residues. The V gene end was trimmed by 9 bases and the J gene end by 8 bases; junction bases not matched to a gene: 11. In the source study's methods: Using reference gene primer amplification, nucleated cell counts were estimated. Method: immunoSEQ multiplex PCR; TCRdb's copy keeps in-frame clones and lacks some. V, J and clone size are taken as reported in that table, and D and trimming were inferred from the DNA itself. Of 200,000 or so clones detected, about 80% appear once; the ten largest clones hold 2% to 2.5%.

The chain couples TRBV27 to TRBJ2-1, with TRBD1 matching 9 bases. Sequenced input: peripheral blood. The clonotype comes from a woman aged 60-70 years with acute or convalescent COVID-19. The CDR3 DNA is TGTGCCAGTAGCCCGGGACAGGGATTTTATGAGCAGTTCTTC. Translated, it gives CASSPGQGFYEQFF.